This TCR beta chain was recovered during a study of CD8 T cells in Susac syndrome. It was with random hexamers that 0.5 to 1 ug RNA was reverse transcribed. Amplification of TCR beta CDR3 was carried out by immunoSEQ multiplex PCR, which covered 54 Vbeta and 13 Jbeta segments. TCRdb analysed the immunoSEQ multiplex PCR reads with MiXCR anew, one entry per CDR3 protein. The sample consists of 65,000 to 100,000 distinct CDR3 sequences, roughly 95% of them appearing once. With V trimmed by 3 bases and J by 3 bases, 4 bases remained unmatched. The V gene's germline CDR1 is SQVTM and CDR2 ANQGSEA. The CDR3 totals 14 residues.

This TCR came from a human donor with Susac syndrome. The source material was CD8+ T cells from PBMCs. The chain has TRBV29-1 and TRBJ2-7; 11 bases line up with TRBD1. The CDR3 region is CSVDPGQGVYEQYF. The CDR3 DNA is TGCAGCGTTGACCCGGGACAGGGGGTCTACGAGCAGTACTTC.